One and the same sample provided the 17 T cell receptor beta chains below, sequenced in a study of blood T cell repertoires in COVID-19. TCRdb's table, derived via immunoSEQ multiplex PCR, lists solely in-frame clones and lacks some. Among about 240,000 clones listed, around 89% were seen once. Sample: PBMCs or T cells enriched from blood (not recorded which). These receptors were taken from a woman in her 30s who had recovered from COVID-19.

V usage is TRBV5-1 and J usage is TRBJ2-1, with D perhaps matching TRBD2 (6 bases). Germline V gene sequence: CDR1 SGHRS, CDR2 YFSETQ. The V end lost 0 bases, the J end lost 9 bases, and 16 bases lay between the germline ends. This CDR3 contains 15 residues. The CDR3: CASSLGSRGMVEQFF. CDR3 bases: TGCGCCAGCAGCTTGGGGTCGCGCGGGATGGTTGAGCAGTTCTTC.

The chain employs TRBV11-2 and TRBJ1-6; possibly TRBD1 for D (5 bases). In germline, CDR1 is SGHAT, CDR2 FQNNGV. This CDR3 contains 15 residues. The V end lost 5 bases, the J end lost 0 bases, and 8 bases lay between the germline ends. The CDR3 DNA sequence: TGTGCCAGCAGCCGGGGGGTCTCCTATAATTCACCCCTCCACTTT. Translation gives CASSRGVSYNSPLHF.

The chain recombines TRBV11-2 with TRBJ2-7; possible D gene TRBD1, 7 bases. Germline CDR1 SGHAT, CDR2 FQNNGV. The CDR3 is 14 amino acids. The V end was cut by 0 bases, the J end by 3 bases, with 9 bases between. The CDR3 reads CASSLDRGVYEQYF. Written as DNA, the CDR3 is TGTGCCAGCAGCTTAGACAGGGGGGTCTACGAGCAGTACTTC. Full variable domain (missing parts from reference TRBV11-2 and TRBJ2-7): EAGVAQSPRYKIIEKRQSVAFWCNPISGHATLYWYQQILGQGPKLLIQFQNNGVVDDSQLPKDRFSAERLKGVDSTLKIQPAKLEDSAVYLCASSLDRGVYEQYFGPGTRLTVT.

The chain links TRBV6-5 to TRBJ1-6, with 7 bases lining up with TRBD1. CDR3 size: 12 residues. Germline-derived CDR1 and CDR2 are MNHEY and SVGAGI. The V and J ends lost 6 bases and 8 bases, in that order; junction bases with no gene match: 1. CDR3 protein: CASRGTDSPLHF. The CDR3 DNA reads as TGTGCCAGCAGAGGGACAGATTCACCCCTCCACTTT.

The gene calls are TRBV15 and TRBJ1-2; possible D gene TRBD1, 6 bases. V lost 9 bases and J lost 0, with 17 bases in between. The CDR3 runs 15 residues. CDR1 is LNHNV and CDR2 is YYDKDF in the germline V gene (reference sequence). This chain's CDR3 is CATTDPGQSNYGYTF. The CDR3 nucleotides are TGTGCCACAACCGACCCGGGACAATCTAACTATGGCTACACCTTC.

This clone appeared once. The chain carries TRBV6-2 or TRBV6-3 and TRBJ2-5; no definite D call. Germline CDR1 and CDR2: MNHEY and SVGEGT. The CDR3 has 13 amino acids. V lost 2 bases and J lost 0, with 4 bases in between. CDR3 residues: CASSYQYQETQYF. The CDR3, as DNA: TGTGCCAGCAGTTACCAGTACCAAGAGACCCAGTACTTC.

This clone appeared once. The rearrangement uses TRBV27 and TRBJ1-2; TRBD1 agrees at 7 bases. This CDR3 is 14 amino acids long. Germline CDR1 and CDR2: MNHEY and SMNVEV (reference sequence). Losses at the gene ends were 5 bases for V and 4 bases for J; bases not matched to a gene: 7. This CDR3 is CASSEDRVGYGYTF. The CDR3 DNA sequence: TGTGCCAGCAGTGAAGACAGGGTCGGCTATGGCTACACCTTC.

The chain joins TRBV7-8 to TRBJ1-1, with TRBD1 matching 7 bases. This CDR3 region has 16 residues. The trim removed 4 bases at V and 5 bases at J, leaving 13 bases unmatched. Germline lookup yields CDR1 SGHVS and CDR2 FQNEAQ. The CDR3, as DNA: TGTGCCAGCAGCTCCCGCCCAGGGGGAGGAAAAACTGAAGCTTTCTTT. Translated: CASSSRPGGGKTEAFF.

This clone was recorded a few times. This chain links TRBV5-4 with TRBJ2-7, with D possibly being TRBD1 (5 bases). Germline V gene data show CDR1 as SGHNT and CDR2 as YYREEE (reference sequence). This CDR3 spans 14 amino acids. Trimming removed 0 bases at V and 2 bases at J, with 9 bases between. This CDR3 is CASSLDVGAYEQYF. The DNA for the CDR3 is TGTGCCAGCAGCTTGGATGTAGGGGCCTACGAGCAGTACTTC.

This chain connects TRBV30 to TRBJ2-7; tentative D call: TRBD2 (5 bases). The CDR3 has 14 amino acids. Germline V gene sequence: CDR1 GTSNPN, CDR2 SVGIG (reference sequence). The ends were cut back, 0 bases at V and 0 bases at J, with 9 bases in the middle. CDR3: CAWSVSGYSYEQYF. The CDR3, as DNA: TGTGCCTGGAGTGTTTCGGGGTACTCCTACGAGCAGTACTTC. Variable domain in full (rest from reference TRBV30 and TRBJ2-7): SQTIHQWPATLVQPVGSPLSLECTVEGTSNPNLYWYRQAAGRGLQLLFYSVGIGQISSEVPQNLSASRPQDRQFILSSKKLLLSDSGFYLCAWSVSGYSYEQYFGPGTRLTVT.

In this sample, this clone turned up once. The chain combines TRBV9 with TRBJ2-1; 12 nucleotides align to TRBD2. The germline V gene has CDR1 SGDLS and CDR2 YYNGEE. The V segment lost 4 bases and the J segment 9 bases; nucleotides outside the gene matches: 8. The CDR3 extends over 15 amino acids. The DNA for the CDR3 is TGTGCCAGCAGCCCGACTAGCGGGAGACTGAGTGAGCAGTTCTTC. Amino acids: CASSPTSGRLSEQFF.

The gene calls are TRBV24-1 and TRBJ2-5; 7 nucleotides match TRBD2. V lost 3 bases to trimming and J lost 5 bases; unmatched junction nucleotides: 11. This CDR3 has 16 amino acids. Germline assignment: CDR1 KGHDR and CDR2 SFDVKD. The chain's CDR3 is CATSDPRGGSKETQYF. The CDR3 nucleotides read TGTGCCACCAGTGATCCCCGGGGAGGGTCGAAGGAGACCCAGTACTTC.

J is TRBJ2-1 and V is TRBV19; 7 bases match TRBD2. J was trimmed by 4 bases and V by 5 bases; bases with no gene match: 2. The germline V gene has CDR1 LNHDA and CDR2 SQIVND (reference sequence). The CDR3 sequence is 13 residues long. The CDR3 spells CASSGGGYNEQFF. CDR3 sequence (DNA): TGTGCCAGTAGTGGCGGGGGTTACAATGAGCAGTTCTTC.

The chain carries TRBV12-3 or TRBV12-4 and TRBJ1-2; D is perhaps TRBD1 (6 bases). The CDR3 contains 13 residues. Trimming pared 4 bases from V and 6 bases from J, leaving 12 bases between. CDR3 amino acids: CASSWAGDDGYTF. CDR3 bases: TGTGCCAGCAGTTGGGCAGGGGATGATGGCTACACCTTC.

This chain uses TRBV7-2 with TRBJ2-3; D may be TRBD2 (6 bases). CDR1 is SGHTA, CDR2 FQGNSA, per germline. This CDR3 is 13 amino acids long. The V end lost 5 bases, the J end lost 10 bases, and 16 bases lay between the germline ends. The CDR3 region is CASSPGRWRAQYF. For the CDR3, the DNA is TGTGCCAGCAGCCCAGGCAGGTGGAGGGCGCAGTATTTT.

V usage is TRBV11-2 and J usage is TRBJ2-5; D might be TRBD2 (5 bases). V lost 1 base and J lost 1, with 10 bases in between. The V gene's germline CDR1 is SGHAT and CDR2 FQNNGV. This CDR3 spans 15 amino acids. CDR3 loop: CASSLGRLSQETQYF. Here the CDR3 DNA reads TGTGCCAGCAGCTTAGGGAGACTATCCCAAGAGACCCAGTACTTC.

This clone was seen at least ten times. CDR3 nucleotide sequence: TGTGCCAGCAGCCAAGCGGGGCAGTACTCTGGAAACACCATATATTTT. The encoded protein is CASSQAGQYSGNTIYF. The rearrangement uses TRBV7-9 and TRBJ1-3, with a tentative D call TRBD1 (5 bases). The CDR3 length is 16 residues. The germline V gene has CDR1 SEHNR and CDR2 FQNEAQ (reference sequence). The V end lost 5 bases, the J end lost 0 bases, and 14 bases lay between the germline ends. Full variable domain (remainder filled in from reference TRBV7-9 and TRBJ1-3): DTGVSQNPRHKITKRGQNVTFRCDPISEHNRLYWYRQTLGQGPEFLTYFQNEAQLEKSRLLSDRFSAERPKGSFSTLEIQRTEQGDSAMYLCASSQAGQYSGNTIYFGEGSWLTVV.